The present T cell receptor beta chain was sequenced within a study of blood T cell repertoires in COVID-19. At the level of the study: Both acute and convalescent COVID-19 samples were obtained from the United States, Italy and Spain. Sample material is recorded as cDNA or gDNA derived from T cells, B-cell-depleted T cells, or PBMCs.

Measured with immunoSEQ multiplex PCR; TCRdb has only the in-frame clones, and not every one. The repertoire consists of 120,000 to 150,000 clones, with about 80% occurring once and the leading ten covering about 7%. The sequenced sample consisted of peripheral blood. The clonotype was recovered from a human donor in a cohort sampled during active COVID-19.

This chain's CDR3 is CASSEWGQSYEQYF. The DNA of the CDR3 is TGTGCCAGCAGTGAATGGGGACAGTCCTACGAGCAGTACTTC. V and J are TRBV2 and TRBJ2-7; TRBD1 aligns across 7 bases. The CDR3 sequence is 14 residues long. V gave up 2 bases and J gave up 1 base; unmatched junction bases: 2. Per germline, CDR1 SNHLY and CDR2 FYNNEI.